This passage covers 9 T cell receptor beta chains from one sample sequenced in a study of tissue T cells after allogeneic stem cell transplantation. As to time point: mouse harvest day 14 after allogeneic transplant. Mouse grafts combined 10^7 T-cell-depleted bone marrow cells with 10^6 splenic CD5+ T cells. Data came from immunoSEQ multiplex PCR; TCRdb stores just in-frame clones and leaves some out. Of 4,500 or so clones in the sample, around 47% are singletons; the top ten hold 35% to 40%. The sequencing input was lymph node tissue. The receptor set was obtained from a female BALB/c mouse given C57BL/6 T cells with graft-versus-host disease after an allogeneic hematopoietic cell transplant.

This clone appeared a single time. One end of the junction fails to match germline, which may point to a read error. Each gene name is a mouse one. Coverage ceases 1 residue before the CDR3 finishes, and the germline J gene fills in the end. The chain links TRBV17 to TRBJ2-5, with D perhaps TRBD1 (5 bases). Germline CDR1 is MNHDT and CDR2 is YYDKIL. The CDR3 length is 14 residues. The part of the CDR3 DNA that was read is TGTACTAGCAGTAGAGATAGGGCAGGGGACACCCAGTAC. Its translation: CTSSRDRAGDTQY. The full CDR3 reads CTSSRDRAGDTQYF.

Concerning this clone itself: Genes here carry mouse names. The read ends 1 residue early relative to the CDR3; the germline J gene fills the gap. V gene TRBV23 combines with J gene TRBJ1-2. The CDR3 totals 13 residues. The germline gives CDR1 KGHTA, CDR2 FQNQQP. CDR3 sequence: CSSSQSRDSDYTF. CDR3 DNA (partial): TGCTCCAGCAGTCAATCGCGGGACTCCGACTACACC.

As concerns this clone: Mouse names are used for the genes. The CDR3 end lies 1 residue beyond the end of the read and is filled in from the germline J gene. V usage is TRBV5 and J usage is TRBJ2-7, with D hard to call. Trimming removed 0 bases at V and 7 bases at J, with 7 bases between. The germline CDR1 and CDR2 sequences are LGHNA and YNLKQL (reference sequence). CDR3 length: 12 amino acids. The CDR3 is CASSQDGREQYF. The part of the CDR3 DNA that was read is TGTGCCAGCAGCCAAGATGGGCGGGAACAGTAC.

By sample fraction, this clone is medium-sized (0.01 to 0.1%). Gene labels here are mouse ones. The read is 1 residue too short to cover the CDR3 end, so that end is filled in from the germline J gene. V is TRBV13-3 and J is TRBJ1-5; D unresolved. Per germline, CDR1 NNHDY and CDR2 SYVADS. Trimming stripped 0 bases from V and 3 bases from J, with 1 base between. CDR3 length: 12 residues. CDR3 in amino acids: CASSDGNQAPLF. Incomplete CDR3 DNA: TGTGCCAGCAGTGATGGCAACCAGGCTCCGCTT.

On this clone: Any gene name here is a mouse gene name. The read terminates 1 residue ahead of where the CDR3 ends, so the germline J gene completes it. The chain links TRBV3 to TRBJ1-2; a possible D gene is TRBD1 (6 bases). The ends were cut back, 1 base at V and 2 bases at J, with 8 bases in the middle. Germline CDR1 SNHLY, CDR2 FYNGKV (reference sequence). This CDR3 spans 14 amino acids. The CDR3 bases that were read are TGTGCCAGCAGCTTAGACAGGGTGAACTCCGACTACACC. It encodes CASSLDRVNSDYT. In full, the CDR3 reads CASSLDRVNSDYTF.

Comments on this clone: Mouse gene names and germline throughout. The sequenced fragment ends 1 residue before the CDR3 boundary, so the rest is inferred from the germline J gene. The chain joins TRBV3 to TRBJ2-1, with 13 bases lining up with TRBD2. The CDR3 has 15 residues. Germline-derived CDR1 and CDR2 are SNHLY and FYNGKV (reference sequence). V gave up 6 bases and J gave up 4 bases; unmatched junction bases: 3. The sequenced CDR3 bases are TGTGCCAGCAGGGACTGGGGGGGCCGGTATGCTGAGCAGTTC. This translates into CASRDWGGRYAEQF. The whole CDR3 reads CASRDWGGRYAEQFF.

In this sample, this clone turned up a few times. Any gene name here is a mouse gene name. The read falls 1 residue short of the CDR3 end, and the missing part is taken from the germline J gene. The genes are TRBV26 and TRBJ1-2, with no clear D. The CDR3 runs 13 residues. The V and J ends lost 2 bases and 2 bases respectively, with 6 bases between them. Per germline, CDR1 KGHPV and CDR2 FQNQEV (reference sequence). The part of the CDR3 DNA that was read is TGTGCCAGCAGTCTGGAGGCTAACTCCGACTACACC. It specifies CASSLEANSDYT. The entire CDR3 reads CASSLEANSDYTF.

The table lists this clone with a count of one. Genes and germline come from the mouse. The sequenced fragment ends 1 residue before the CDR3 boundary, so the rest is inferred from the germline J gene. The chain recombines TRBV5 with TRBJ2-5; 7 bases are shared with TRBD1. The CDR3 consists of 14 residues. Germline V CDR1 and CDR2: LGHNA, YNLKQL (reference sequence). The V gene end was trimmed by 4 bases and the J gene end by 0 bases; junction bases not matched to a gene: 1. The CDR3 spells CASSPQGNQDTQYF. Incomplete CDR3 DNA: TGTGCCAGCAGCCCACAGGGGAACCAAGACACCCAGTAC.

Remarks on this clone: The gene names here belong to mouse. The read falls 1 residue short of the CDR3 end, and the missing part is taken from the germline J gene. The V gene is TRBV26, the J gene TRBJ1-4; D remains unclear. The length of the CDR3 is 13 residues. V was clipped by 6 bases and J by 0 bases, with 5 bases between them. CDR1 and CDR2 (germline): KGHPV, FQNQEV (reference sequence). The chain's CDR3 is CASRQISNERLFF. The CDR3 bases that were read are TGTGCCAGCAGACAGATTTCCAACGAAAGATTATTT.